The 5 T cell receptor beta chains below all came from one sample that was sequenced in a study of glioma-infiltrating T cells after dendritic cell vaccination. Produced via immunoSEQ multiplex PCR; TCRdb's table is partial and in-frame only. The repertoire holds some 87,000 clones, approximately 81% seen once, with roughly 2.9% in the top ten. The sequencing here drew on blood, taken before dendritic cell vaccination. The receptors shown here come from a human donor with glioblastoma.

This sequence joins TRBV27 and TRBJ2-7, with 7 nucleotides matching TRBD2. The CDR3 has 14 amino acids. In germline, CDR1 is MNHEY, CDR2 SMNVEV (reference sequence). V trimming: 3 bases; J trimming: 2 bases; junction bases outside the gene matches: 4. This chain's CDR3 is CASSLGGGPYEQYF. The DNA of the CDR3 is TGTGCCAGCAGTTTGGGCGGGGGACCCTACGAGCAGTACTTC.

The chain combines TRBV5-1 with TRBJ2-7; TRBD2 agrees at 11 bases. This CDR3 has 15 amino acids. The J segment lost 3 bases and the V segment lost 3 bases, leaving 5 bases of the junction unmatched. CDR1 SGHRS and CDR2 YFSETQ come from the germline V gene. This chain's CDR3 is CASSSGLAVFYEQYF. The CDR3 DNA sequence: TGCGCCAGCAGCTCGGGACTAGCGGTTTTCTACGAGCAGTACTTC.

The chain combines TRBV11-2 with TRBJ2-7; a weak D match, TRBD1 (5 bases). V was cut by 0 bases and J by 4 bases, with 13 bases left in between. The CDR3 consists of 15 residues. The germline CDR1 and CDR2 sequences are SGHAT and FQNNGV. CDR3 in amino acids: CASSLEGSGWYEQYF. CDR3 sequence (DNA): TGTGCCAGCAGCTTAGAAGGGTCAGGGTGGTACGAGCAGTACTTC.

CDR3: CASSLRTGRHGYTF. In DNA, the CDR3 is TGTGCCAGTAGTCTCCGGACAGGGAGGCATGGCTACACCTTC. The chain recombines TRBV19 with TRBJ1-2; 8 positions agree with TRBD1. The CDR3 runs to 14 residues. Trimming removed 5 bases from V and 6 bases from J; junction bases left unmatched: 8. Germline V gives CDR1 LNHDA, CDR2 SQIVND (reference sequence).

The CDR3: CASSSSGGTEAFF. The CDR3, as DNA: TGTGCCAGCAGCTCCTCGGGGGGGACTGAAGCTTTCTTT. J is TRBJ1-1 and V is TRBV11-2; the D gene is possibly TRBD1 (5 bases). The germline V gene encodes CDR1 SGHAT and CDR2 FQNNGV. The V end was cut by 4 bases, the J end by 5 bases, with 11 bases between. The CDR3 length is 13 residues.